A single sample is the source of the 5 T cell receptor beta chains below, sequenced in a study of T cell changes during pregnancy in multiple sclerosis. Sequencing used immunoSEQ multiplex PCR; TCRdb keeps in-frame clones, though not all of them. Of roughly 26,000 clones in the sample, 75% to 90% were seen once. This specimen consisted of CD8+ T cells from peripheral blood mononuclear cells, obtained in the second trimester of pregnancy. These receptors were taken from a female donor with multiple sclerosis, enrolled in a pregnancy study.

The CDR3 here is CAIKGLGNQPQHF. CDR3 in DNA: TGTGCCATCAAGGGGTTGGGCAATCAGCCCCAGCATTTT. The chain combines TRBV10-3 with TRBJ1-5; TRBD1 is a possible D gene (5 bases). The CDR3 contains 13 residues. V was trimmed by 7 bases and J by 2 bases, leaving 9 bases between them. Per germline, CDR1 ENHRY and CDR2 SYGVKD.

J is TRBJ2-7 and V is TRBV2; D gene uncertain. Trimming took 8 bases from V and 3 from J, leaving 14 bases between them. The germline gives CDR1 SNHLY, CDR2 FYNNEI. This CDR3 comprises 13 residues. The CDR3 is CASVGIQDYEQYF. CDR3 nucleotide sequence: TGTGCCAGCGTGGGTATTCAGGACTACGAGCAGTACTTC.

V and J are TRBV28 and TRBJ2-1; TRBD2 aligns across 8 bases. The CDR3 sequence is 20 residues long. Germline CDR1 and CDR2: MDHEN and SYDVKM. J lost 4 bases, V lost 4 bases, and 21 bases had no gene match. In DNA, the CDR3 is TGTGCCAGCAGTTCTATGGCCGACCTAGCGGGCTTAACACTTTACAATGAGCAGTTCTTC. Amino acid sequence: CASSSMADLAGLTLYNEQFF.

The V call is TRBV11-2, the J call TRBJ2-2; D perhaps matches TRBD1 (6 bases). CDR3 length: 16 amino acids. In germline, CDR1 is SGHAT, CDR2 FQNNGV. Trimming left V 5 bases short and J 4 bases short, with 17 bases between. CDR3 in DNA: TGTGCCAGCAGCCGAATCTGGACAGACCTCACCGGGGAGCTGTTTTTT. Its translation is CASSRIWTDLTGELFF.

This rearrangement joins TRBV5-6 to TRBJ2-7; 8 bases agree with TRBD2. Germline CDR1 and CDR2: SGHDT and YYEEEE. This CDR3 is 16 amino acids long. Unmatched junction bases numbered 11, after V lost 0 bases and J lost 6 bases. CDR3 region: CASSLGGLDYAFEQYF. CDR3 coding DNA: TGTGCCAGCAGCTTGGGGGGACTAGATTATGCGTTCGAGCAGTACTTC.